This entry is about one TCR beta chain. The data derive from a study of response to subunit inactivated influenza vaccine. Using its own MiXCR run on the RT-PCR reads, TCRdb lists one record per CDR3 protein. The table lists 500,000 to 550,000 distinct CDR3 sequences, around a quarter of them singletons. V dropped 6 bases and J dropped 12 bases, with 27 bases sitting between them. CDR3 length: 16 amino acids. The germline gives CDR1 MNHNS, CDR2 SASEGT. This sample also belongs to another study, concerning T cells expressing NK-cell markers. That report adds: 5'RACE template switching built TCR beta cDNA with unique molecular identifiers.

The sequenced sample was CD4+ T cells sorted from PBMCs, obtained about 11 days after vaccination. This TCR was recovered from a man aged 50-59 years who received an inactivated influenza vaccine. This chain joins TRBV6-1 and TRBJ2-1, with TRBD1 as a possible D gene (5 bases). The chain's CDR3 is CASRPPGQGSGKGQFF. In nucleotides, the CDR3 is TGTGCCAGCAGACCCCCCGGGCAGGGAAGTGGCAAAGGGCAGTTCTTC.